The TCR beta chain described here comes from a study of control samples from healthy donors and cancer patients. TCRdb keeps only in-frame clones here, not all; method: immunoSEQ multiplex PCR. Of under 200,000 clones listed, 85% to 95% are singletons. This CDR3 has 13 residues. The V end was cut by 5 bases, the J end by 4 bases, with 11 bases between. From germline, CDR1 is SGHAT and CDR2 FQNNGV. This TCR came from a woman in her 40s in good health. This chain connects TRBV11-2 to TRBJ1-1; the D gene is possibly TRBD1 (6 bases). Sequenced material: blood. The CDR3 DNA reads as TGTGCCAGCAGCAAACAGGGTCCCACTGAAGCTTTCTTT. Residues: CASSKQGPTEAFF. Complete variable domain (other parts from reference TRBV11-2 and TRBJ1-1): EAGVAQSPRYKIIEKRQSVAFWCNPISGHATLYWYQQILGQGPKLLIQFQNNGVVDDSQLPKDRFSAERLKGVDSTLKIQPAKLEDSAVYLCASSKQGPTEAFFGQGTRLTVV.